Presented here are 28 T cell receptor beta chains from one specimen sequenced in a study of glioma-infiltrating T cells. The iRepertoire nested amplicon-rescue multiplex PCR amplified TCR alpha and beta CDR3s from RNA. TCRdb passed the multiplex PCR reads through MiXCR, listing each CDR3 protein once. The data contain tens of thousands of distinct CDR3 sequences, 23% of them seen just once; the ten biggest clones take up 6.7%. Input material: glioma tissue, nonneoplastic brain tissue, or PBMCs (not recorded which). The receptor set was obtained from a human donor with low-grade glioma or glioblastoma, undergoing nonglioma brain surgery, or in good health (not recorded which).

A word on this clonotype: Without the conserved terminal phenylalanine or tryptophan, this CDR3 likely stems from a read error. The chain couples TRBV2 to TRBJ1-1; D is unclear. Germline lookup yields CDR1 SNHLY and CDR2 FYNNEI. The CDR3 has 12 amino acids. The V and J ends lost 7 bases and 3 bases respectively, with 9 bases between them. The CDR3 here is CASNRRYTEAFL. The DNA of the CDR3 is TGTGCCAGCAATCGACGGTACACTGAAGCTTTCCTT.

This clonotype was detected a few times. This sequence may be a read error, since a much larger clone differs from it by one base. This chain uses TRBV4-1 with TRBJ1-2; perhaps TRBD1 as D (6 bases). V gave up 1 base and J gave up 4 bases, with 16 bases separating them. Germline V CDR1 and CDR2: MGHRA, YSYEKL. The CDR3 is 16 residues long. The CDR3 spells CASSQGQRQAIYGYTF. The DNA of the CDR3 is TGCGCCAGCAGCCAAGGTCAGAGACAGGCCATCTATGGCTACACCTTC.

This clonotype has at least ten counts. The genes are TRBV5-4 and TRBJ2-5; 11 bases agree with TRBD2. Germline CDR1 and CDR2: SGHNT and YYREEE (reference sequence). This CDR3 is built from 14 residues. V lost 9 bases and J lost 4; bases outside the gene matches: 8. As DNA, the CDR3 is TGTGCCATGGGACTAGCGGTACCCCCAGAGACCCAGTACTTC. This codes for CAMGLAVPPETQYF.

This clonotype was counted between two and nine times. The CDR3 nucleotides are TGTGCCAGCAGTCCGGGGGACAATCAGCCCCAGCATTTT. Translation gives CASSPGDNQPQHF. This chain links TRBV12-3 or TRBV12-4 with TRBJ1-5; D is possibly TRBD1 (5 bases). The CDR3 covers 13 residues. V was trimmed by 5 bases and J by 3 bases, leaving 8 bases between them.

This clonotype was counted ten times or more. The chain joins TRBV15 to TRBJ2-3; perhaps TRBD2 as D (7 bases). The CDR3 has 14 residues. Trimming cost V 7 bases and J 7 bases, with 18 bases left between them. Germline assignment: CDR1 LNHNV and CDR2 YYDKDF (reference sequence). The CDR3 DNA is TGTGCCACCAAACAAGGGAGGGGGGTCTATACGCAGTATTTT. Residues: CATKQGRGVYTQYF.

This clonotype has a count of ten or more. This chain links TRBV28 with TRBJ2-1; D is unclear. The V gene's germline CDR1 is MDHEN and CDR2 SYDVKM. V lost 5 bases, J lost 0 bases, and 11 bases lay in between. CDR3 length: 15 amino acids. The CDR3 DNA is TGTGCCAGCAGTCCGCCGGTCCTCTCCTACAATGAGCAGTTCTTC. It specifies CASSPPVLSYNEQFF.

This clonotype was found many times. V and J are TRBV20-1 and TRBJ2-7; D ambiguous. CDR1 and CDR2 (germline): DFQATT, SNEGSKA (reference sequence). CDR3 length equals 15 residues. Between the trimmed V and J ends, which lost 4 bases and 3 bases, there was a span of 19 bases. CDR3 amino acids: CSATIDGLRNYEQYF. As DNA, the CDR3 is TGCAGTGCTACTATAGACGGATTGCGAAACTACGAGCAGTACTTC.

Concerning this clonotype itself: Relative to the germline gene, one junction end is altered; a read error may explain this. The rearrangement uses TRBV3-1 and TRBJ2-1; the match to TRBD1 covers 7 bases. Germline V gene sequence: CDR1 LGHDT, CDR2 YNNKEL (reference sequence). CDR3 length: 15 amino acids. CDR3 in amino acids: CASTQRGKQGNEQLF. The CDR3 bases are TGTGCCAGCACGCAAAGAGGTAAACAGGGGAATGAGCAGCTCTTC.

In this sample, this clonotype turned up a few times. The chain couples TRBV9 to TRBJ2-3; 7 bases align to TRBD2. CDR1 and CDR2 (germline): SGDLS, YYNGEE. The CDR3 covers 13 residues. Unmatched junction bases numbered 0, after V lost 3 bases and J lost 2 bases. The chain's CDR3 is CASSGDYTDTQYF. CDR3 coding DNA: TGTGCCAGCAGCGGGGACTACACAGATACGCAGTATTTT.

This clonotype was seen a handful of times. CDR3 protein: CATSDSGTSGRAGEQFF. The CDR3 bases are TGTGCCACCAGTGACTCCGGGACTAGCGGGAGAGCGGGTGAGCAGTTCTTC. The genes are TRBV24-1 and TRBJ2-1, with 14 bases that match TRBD2. CDR3 size: 17 residues. With 4 bases clipped from V and 9 bases from J, the junction kept 10 bases outside the gene matches. The germline gives CDR1 KGHDR, CDR2 SFDVKD.

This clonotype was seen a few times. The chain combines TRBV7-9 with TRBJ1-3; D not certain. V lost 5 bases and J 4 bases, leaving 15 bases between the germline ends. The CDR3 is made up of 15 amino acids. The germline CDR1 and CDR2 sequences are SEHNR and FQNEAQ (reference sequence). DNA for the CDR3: TGTGCCAGCAGCCTTTCAACATGGCTCGGAAACACCATATATTTT. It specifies CASSLSTWLGNTIYF.

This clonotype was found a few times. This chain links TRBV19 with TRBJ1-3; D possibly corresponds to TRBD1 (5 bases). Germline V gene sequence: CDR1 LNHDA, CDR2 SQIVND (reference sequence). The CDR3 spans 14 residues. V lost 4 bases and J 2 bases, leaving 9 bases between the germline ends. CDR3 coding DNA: TGTGCCAGTAGTAAAGGGGTTCCTGGAAACACCATATATTTT. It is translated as CASSKGVPGNTIYF.

CDR3 loop: CASSQGFGSGGTDTQYF. For the CDR3, the DNA is TGCGCCAGCAGCCAAGGTTTTGGGAGCGGGGGCACAGATACGCAGTATTTT. The chain carries TRBV4-1 and TRBJ2-3; 7 bases agree with TRBD2. CDR1 and CDR2 from the germline V gene are MGHRA and YSYEKL. V lost 1 base to trimming and J lost 1 base; unmatched junction nucleotides: 8. The CDR3 runs to 17 residues.

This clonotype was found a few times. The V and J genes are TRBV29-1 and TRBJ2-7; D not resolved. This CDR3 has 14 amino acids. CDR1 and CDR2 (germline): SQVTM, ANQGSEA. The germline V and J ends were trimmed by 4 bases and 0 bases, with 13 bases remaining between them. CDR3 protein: CSVAGRYNSYEQYF. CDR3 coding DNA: TGCAGCGTTGCCGGCAGATACAACTCCTACGAGCAGTACTTC.

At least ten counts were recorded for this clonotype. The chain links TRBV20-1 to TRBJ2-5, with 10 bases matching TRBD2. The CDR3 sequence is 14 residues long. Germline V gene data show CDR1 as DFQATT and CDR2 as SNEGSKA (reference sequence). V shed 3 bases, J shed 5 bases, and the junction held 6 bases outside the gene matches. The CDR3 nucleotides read TGCAGTGCTAGGGTCCTAGCGGGAGTTGAGACCCAGTACTTC. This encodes CSARVLAGVETQYF.

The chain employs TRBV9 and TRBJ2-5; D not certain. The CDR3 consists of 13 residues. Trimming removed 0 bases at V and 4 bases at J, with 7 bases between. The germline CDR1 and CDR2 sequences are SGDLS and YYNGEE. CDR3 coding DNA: TGTGCCAGCAGCGTAGGACGGAGAGAGACCCAGTACTTC. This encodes CASSVGRRETQYF.

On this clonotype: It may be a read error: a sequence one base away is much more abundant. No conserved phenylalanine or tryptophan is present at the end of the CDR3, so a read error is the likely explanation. The CDR3 DNA follows: TGTGCCAGCAGTTACTCGATAATTTGGCCAGAACAGTTCTTG. This encodes CASSYSIIWPEQFL. The chain carries TRBV6-6 and TRBJ2-1; D is undetermined. The CDR3 is 14 amino acids. The germline V and J ends were trimmed by 0 bases and 13 bases, with 16 bases remaining between them. Germline V gene lookup returns CDR1 MNHNY and CDR2 SVGAGI (reference sequence).

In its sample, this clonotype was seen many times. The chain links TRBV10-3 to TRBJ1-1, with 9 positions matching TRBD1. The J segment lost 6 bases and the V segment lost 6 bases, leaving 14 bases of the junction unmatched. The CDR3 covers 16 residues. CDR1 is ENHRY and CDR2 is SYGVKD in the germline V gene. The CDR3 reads CAISAGTGSILAEAFF. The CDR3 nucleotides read TGTGCCATCAGCGCCGGGACAGGGTCAATTTTGGCTGAAGCTTTCTTT.

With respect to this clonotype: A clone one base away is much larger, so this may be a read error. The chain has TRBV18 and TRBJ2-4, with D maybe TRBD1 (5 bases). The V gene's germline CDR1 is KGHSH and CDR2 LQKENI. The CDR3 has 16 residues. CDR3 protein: CASSPLWGGQKNIKYF. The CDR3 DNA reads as TGTGCCAGCTCACCCCTATGGGGCGGCCAAAAAAACATTAAGTACTTC.

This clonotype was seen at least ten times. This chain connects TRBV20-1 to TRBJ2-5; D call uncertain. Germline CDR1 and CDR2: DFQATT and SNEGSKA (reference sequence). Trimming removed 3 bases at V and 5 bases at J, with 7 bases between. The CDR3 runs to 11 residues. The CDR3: CSASPRETQYF. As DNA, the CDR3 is TGCAGTGCTAGTCCCCGTGAGACCCAGTACTTC.

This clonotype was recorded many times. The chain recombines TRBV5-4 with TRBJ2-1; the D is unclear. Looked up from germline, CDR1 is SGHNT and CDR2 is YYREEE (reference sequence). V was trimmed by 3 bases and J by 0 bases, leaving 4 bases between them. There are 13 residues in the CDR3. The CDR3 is CASSSHSYNEQFF. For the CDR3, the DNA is TGTGCCAGCAGCTCCCACTCCTACAATGAGCAGTTCTTC.

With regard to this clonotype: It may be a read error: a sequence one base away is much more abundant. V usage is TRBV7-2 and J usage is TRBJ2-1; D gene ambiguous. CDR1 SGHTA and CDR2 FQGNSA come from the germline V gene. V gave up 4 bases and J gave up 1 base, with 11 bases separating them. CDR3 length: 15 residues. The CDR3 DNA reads TGTGCCAGCAGCTGGCTGACAAGTTCCTACAATGAGCAGTTCTTC. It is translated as CASSWLTSSYNEQFF.

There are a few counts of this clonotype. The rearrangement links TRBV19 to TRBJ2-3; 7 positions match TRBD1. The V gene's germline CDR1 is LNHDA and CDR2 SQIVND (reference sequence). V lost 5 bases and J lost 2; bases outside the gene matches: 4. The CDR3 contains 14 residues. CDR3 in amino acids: CASSFTGATDTQYF. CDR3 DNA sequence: TGTGCCAGTAGTTTCACAGGGGCCACAGATACGCAGTATTTT.

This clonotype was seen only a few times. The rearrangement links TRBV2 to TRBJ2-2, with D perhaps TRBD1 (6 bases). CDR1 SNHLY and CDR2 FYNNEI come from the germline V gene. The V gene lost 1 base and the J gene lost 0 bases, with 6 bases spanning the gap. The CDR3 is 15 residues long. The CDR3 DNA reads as TGTGCCAGCAGTGAAGGGACAGCGAACACCGGGGAGCTGTTTTTT. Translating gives CASSEGTANTGELFF.

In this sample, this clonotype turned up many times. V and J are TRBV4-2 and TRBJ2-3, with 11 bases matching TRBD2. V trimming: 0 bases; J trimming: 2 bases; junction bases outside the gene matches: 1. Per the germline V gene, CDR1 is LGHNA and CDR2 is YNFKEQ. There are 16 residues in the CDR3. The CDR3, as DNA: TGTGCCAGCAGCCAAGAGACTAGCGGGGCCACAGATACGCAGTATTTT. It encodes CASSQETSGATDTQYF.

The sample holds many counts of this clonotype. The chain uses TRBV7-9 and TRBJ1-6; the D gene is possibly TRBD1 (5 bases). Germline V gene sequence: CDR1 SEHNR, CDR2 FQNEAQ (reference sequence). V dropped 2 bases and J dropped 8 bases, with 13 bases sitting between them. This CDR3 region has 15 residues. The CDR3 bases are TGTGCCAGCAGCTTAACCCGAGAAGGGGATTCACCCCTCCACTTT. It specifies CASSLTREGDSPLHF.

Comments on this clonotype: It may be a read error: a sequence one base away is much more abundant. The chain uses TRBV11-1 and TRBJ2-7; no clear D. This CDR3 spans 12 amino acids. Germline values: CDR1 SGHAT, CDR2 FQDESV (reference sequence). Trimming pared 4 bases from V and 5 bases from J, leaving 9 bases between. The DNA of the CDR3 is TGTGCCAGCAGCTCTCTTACCCACGAGCAGTACTTC. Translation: CASSSLTHEQYF.

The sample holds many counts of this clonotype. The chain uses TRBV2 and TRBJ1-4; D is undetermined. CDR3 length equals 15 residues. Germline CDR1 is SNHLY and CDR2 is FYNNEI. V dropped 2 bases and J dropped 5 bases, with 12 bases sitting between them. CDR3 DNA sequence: TGTGCCAGCAGTGAAAAAGGCAACTGGAATGAAAAACTGTTTTTT. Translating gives CASSEKGNWNEKLFF.